The rows below give T cell receptor beta chains drawn from one sample of a study of T cells in Graves' hyperthyroidism and ophthalmopathy. From the multiplex PCR reads, TCRdb called clonotypes with MiXCR, one entry per CDR3 protein. The sample has about 690,000 distinct CDR3 sequences; around 15% are singletons. Sequencing input: blood. These receptor sequences come from a man aged 50-59 years with Graves' hyperthyroidism. Each CDR3 is given with its conserved first and last residue. A D gene is named only where the DNA matches it firmly. Rows give clone size only sometimes, using once, few, many, or a class for an expanded clone.

TRBD2,many,TRBV28,TRBJ2-1,TGTGCCAGCAAGGCTAGCGGACTATACAATGAGCAGTTCTTC,CASKASGLYNEQFF
.,few,TRBV19,TRBJ2-7,TGTGCCAGTAGTTCCTTCGGGCAGGGAGCCTACGAGCAGTACTTC,CASSSFGQGAYEQYF
TRBD1,few,TRBV10-1,TRBJ2-7,TGCGCCAGCAGTGAGTCAGGGACAGCATACGAGCAGTACTTC,CASSESGTAYEQYF
TRBD2,many,TRBV10-3,TRBJ2-1,TGTGCCATCAGTGACCCAACCTTAGCGGGAACCTACAATGAGCAGTTCTTC,CAISDPTLAGTYNEQFF
.,many,TRBV2,TRBJ2-7,TGTGCCAGCAACGACTGGCCTTCCGAGCAGTACTTC,CASNDWPSEQYF
.,.,TRBV10-3,TRBJ2-7,TGTGCCATCAGTGAGTCCTCCATTTCCGCCGAGCAGTACTTC,CAISESSISAEQYF
.,few,TRBV2,TRBJ2-7,TGTGCCAGTTATGAGGGTCTAGGTGTCAACGAGCAGTACTTC,CASYEGLGVNEQYF
.,many,TRBV5-1,TRBJ1-1,TGCGCCAGCAGCTTGGGAGGGTGGCAGAACACTGAAGCTTTCTTT,CASSLGGWQNTEAFF
TRBD2,many,TRBV20-1,TRBJ2-3,TGCAGTGCTAGGACCAGGGCGGGAGGGGTGGATACGCAGTATTTT,CSARTRAGGVDTQYF
.,many,TRBV11-2,TRBJ2-1,TGTGCCAGCAGCTTATACCTTGGGGGCGGGACGGCCCACAATGAGCAGTTCTTC,CASSLYLGGGTAHNEQFF
.,few,TRBV20-1,TRBJ1-1,TGCAGTGCTTTCCAGACAGGACAAAACACTGAAGCTTTCTTT,CSAFQTGQNTEAFF
TRBD2,.,TRBV7-2,TRBJ2-7,TGTGCCAGCAGCCCACGGGAGGTTTTCTACGAGCAGTACTTC,CASSPREVFYEQYF
.,many,TRBV28,TRBJ2-5,TGTGCCAGCAGCCCCCTCGCAGGTCCGAAGACCCAGTACTTC,CASSPLAGPKTQYF
.,once,TRBV30,TRBJ2-2,TGTGCCTGGAGTCGGGGAGTAAGCGGCACCGGGGAGCTGTTTTTT,CAWSRGVSGTGELFF
.,many,TRBV12-5,TRBJ2-2,TGTGCTAGTGGTTTGGACCAAGGGCACACCGGGGAGCTGTTTTTT,CASGLDQGHTGELFF
.,few,TRBV20-1,TRBJ2-7,TGCAGTGCTAGGGCGGGCGGGATTGGCTACGAGCAGTACTTC,CSARAGGIGYEQYF
.,few,TRBV12-3/TRBV12-4,TRBJ2-1,TGTGCCAGCAGTTCGGACCACCATCCTTCCTACAATGAGCAGTTCTTC,CASSSDHHPSYNEQFF
.,many,TRBV27,TRBJ1-2,TGTGCCAGCAGGTCAGGGGAATCTAACTATGGCTACACCTTC,CASRSGESNYGYTF
TRBD2,many,TRBV27,TRBJ2-1,TGTGCCAGCAGTCCGGGACTAGCGGGAGTCAATGAGCAGTTCTTC,CASSPGLAGVNEQFF
.,.,TRBV24-1,TRBJ2-5,TGTGCCACCGGGGGGACGGACCAAGAGACCCAGTACTTC,CATGGTDQETQYF
.,.,TRBV3-1,TRBJ1-2,TGTGCCAGCAGCCAATCACAGGGTCGCTCTGGCTACACCTTC,CASSQSQGRSGYTF
TRBD2,.,TRBV5-1,TRBJ2-5,TGCGCCAGCAGCTCCCAAGCGGGAGTGGTTGAGACCCAGTACTTC,CASSSQAGVVETQYF
.,many,TRBV6-1,TRBJ1-1,TGTGCCAGCAGTGAAGATATAGGGGCAGGCGGCACTGAAGCTTTCTTT,CASSEDIGAGGTEAFF
.,.,TRBV6-1,TRBJ1-1,TGTGCCAGCAGTCCCGACCTCCGGCGTCCCACTGAAGCTTTCTTT,CASSPDLRRPTEAFF
TRBD1,many,TRBV2,TRBJ2-6,TGTGCCAGCAGAGGAGGACAGGGGCCCTCCTCTGGGGCCAACGTCCTGACTTTC,CASRGGQGPSSGANVLTF
TRBD1,.,TRBV12-3/TRBV12-4,TRBJ1-1,TGTGCCAGCAGTAGGGACAGGGGAGACACTGAAGCTTTCTTT,CASSRDRGDTEAFF
.,many,TRBV7-2,TRBJ2-1,TGTGCCAGCAGCTTCAGGGGCTCCTACAATGAGCAGTTCTTC,CASSFRGSYNEQFF